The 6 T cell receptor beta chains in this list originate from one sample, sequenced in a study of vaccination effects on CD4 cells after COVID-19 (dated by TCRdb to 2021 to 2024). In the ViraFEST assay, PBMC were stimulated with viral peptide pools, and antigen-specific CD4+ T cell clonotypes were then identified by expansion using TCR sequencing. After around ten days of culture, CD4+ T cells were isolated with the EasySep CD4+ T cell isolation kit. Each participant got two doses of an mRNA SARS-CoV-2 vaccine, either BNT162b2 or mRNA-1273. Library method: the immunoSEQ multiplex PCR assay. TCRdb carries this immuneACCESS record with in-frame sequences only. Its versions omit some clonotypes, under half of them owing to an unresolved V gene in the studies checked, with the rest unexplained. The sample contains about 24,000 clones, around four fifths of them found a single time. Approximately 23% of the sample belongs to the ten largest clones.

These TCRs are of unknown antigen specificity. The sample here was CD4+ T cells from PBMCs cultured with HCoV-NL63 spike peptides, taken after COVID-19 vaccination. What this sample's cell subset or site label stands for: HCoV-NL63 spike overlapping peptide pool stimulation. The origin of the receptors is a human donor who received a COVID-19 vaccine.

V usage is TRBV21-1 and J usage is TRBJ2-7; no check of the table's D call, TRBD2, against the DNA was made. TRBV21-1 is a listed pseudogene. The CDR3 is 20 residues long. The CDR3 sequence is CASSKRGELAGGIATYEQYF. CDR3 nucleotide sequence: TGTGCCAGCAGCAAAAGAGGGGAGCTAGCGGGGGGGATTGCCACCTACGAGCAGTACTTC.

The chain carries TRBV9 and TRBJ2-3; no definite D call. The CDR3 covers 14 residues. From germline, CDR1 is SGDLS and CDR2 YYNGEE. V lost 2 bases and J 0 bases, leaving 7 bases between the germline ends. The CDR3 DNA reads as TGTGCCAGCAGCGTGGGTTTAAGCACAGATACGCAGTATTTT. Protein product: CASSVGLSTDTQYF.

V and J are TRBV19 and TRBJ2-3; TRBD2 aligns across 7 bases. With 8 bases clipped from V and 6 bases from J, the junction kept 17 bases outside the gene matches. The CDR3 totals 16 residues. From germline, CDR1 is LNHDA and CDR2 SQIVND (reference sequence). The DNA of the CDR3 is TGTGCCAGTTCCACCGAAAGGACTAGAATTCTGGATACGCAGTATTTT. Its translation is CASSTERTRILDTQYF.

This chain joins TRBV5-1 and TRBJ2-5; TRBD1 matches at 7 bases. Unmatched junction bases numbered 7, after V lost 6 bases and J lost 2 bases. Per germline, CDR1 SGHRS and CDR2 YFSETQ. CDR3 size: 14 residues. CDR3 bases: TGCGCCAGCAAACCAGGGGGTGGACAAGAGACCCAGTACTTC. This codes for CASKPGGGQETQYF.

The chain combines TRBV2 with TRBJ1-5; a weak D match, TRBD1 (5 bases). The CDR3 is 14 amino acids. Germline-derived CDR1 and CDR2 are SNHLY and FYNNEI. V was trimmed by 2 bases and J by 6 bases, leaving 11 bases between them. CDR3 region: CASSERGIGQPQHF. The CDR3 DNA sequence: TGTGCCAGCAGTGAAAGGGGCATTGGTCAGCCCCAGCATTTT.

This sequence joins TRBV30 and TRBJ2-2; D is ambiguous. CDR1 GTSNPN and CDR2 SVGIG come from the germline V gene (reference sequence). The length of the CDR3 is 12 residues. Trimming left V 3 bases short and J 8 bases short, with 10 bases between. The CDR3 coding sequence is TGTGCCTGGAGGCTGCTAGGGGGGGAGCTGTTTTTT. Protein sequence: CAWRLLGGELFF.